These 21 T cell receptor beta chains were sequenced from one sample in a study of Graves' ophthalmopathy and Graves' hyperthyroidism. Transcripts of RNA were the source for amplifying TCR beta CDR3 regions. First-round RT-PCR employed HTBI primers, with a second-round multiplex PCR after it. TCRdb reanalysed the multiplex PCR reads using MiXCR and keeps one entry per CDR3 protein. The profile shows roughly 410,000 distinct CDR3 sequences, 15% of them singletons. The sequenced sample consisted of peripheral blood. The receptor source for this set is a young woman with stable Graves' hyperthyroidism.

This clonotype was observed many times. The V gene is TRBV18, the J gene TRBJ2-5; TRBD1 might be the D (6 bases). The germline V gene has CDR1 KGHSH and CDR2 LQKENI. Deletions cut 2 bases from V and 3 bases from J, with 16 bases between. The CDR3 spans 16 residues. The CDR3 DNA reads as TGTGCCAGCTCACCATTCTCCTCCGGGACAAAAGAGACCCAGTACTTC. Protein sequence: CASSPFSSGTKETQYF.

This clonotype was detected many times. A read error may produce the germline difference seen at one junction end. V gene TRBV20-1 combines with J gene TRBJ1-1; no reliable D call. This CDR3 comprises 10 residues. Germline CDR1 reads DFQATT; CDR2 reads SNEGSKA (reference sequence). The CDR3 nucleotides read TGCAGTGCTAGTAACATTGAAGCTTTCTTT. As protein: CSASNIEAFF.

V gene TRBV11-1 combines with J gene TRBJ2-2; 7 bases agree with TRBD2. The germline V gene has CDR1 SGHAT and CDR2 FQDESV (reference sequence). CDR3 size: 15 residues. The V and J ends lost 5 bases and 4 bases, in that order; junction bases with no gene match: 7. CDR3 in amino acids: CASSPLWGGTGELFF. Here the CDR3 DNA reads TGTGCCAGCAGCCCCCTCTGGGGGGGCACCGGGGAGCTGTTTTTT.

At least ten counts were recorded for this clonotype. Here the CDR3 omits its conserved ending phenylalanine or tryptophan, so a read error is the likely source. The chain employs TRBV12-3 or TRBV12-4 and TRBJ2-5; 16 nucleotides align to TRBD2. The V and J ends lost 7 bases and 3 bases, in that order; junction bases with no gene match: 8. This CDR3 comprises 17 residues. The DNA of the CDR3 is TGTGCCAGCAACCCGGGACTAGCGGGGGGGCCGAAAGAGACCCAGTACCTC. Amino acid sequence: CASNPGLAGGPKETQYL.

This clonotype occurred many times. This sequence joins TRBV27 and TRBJ2-6; 8 bases are a match to TRBD1. The junction had 11 bases not matched to a gene; V was cut back by 8 bases and J by 2 bases. CDR3 length: 17 residues. The germline V gene has CDR1 MNHEY and CDR2 SMNVEV (reference sequence). The CDR3 region is CASRPARGLTGANVLTF. In DNA form, the CDR3 reads TGTGCCAGCCGCCCCGCCAGGGGGCTTACTGGGGCCAACGTCCTGACTTTC.

This clonotype was seen ten or more times. The chain recombines TRBV12-3 or TRBV12-4 with TRBJ1-5; 10 nucleotides align to TRBD1. V shed 5 bases, J shed 0 bases, and the junction held 4 bases outside the gene matches. The CDR3 runs to 16 residues. The CDR3: CASSDRGLYSNQPQHF. DNA for the CDR3: TGTGCCAGCAGTGACAGGGGGCTATATAGCAATCAGCCCCAGCATTTT.

The V gene is TRBV7-2, the J gene TRBJ2-7; D is possibly TRBD1 or TRBD2 (6 bases each). The CDR3 has 14 amino acids. Per germline, CDR1 SGHTA and CDR2 FQGNSA. Trimming removed 4 bases at V and 3 bases at J, with 13 bases between. The DNA for the CDR3 is TGTGCCAGCAGCTACCGACAGGACTACTACGAGCAGTACTTC. Protein: CASSYRQDYYEQYF.

As concerns this clonotype: The junction differs from germline at one of its ends, possibly a read error. The V gene is TRBV5-1, the J gene TRBJ1-1, with D unclear. The CDR3 consists of 14 residues. The germline gives CDR1 SGHRS, CDR2 YFSETQ. CDR3: CASRLSTGNTEALF. CDR3 nucleotide sequence: TGCGCCAGCAGGTTGAGTACGGGGAACACTGAAGCTTTATTT.

The chain uses TRBV11-2 and TRBJ2-5, with D possibly being TRBD1 (5 bases). The germline V gene encodes CDR1 SGHAT and CDR2 FQNNGV. The CDR3 runs to 17 residues. Between the trimmed V and J ends, which lost 4 bases and 5 bases, there was a span of 23 bases. The CDR3 nucleotides are TGTGCCAGCAGCTCCTGGCTGACTGGGGCTTTGGGGGAGACCCAGTACTTC. The encoded protein is CASSSWLTGALGETQYF.

This clonotype was seen once. A read error may produce the germline difference seen at one junction end. The chain uses TRBV15 and TRBJ2-2; D is possibly TRBD1 (6 bases). The CDR3 runs to 13 residues. The germline V gene encodes CDR1 LNHNV and CDR2 YYDKDF (reference sequence). The CDR3 spells CATSADRSGDLFF. The DNA for the CDR3 is TGTGCCACCAGCGCTGACAGGTCCGGGGATCTGTTTTTT.

This clonotype was recorded many times. The genes are TRBV6-1 and TRBJ1-2; possible D gene TRBD1, 5 bases. The V gene lost 2 bases and the J gene lost 7 bases, with 8 bases spanning the gap. The length of the CDR3 is 12 residues. CDR1 is MNHNS, CDR2 SASEGT, per germline. The CDR3 here is CASSERTFGYTF. The DNA of the CDR3 is TGTGCCAGCAGTGAAAGGACATTTGGCTACACCTTC.

This clonotype was observed at least ten times. The chain joins TRBV6-5 to TRBJ2-5; D ambiguous. With 1 base removed from V and 5 bases from J, the gap between germline ends came to 5 bases. Germline CDR1 reads MNHEY; CDR2 reads SVGAGI. This CDR3 contains 12 residues. CDR3 region: CASSYLYETQYF. CDR3 nucleotide sequence: TGTGCCAGCAGTTACTTGTACGAGACCCAGTACTTC.

This clonotype was found many times. CDR3 nucleotides: TGTGCCAGCAGTGAAGTGGGGGGGACCCAAGAGACCCAGTACTTC. Its protein product is CASSEVGGTQETQYF. This chain joins TRBV6-1 and TRBJ2-5; TRBD2 matches 7 bases. Unmatched junction bases numbered 3, after V lost 1 base and J lost 1 base. The CDR3 extends over 15 amino acids. Looked up from germline, CDR1 is MNHNS and CDR2 is SASEGT.

This clonotype has a handful of counts. This chain links TRBV11-2 with TRBJ2-5; 10 nucleotides align to TRBD1. CDR1 is SGHAT and CDR2 is FQNNGV in the germline V gene. V gave up 5 bases and J gave up 4 bases; unmatched junction bases: 7. CDR3 length: 15 residues. The chain's CDR3 is CASSRSGTGAETQYF. The CDR3 nucleotides read TGTGCCAGCAGCCGTTCCGGGACAGGGGCAGAGACCCAGTACTTC. The entire variable domain, with the rest obtained from reference TRBV11-2 and TRBJ2-5, is as follows: EAGVAQSPRYKIIEKRQSVAFWCNPISGHATLYWYQQILGQGPKLLIQFQNNGVVDDSQLPKDRFSAERLKGVDSTLKIQPAKLEDSAVYLCASSRSGTGAETQYFGPGTRLLVL.

The chain carries TRBV6-2 or TRBV6-3 and TRBJ2-7; weak D call: TRBD2 (5 bases). The V end lost 5 bases, the J end lost 1 base, and 18 bases lay between the germline ends. The germline V gene encodes CDR1 MNHEY and CDR2 SVGEGT. The CDR3 has 16 residues. CDR3 loop: CASSPLPYGNSYEQYF. CDR3 in DNA: TGTGCCAGCAGTCCTCTCCCTTACGGGAATTCCTACGAGCAGTACTTC.

Ten or more counts support this clonotype. The junction departs from germline at one end; a sequencing error may be responsible. The chain recombines TRBV12-3 or TRBV12-4 with TRBJ1-5, with D perhaps matching TRBD1 (5 bases). CDR3 size: 16 residues. The DNA for the CDR3 is TGTGCCAGCAGTCTCGTGGGGCCCGATAGCAGTCAGCCCCAGCATTTT. Translating it yields CASSLVGPDSSQPQHF.

This clonotype has a count of ten or more. The CDR3 protein is CASSPRGRWTYEQYF. Here the CDR3 DNA reads TGTGCCAGCAGCCCCAGGGGGCGATGGACCTACGAGCAGTACTTC. This chain uses TRBV7-2 with TRBJ2-7; 8 bases are a match to TRBD1. Germline values: CDR1 SGHTA, CDR2 FQGNSA. Trimming took 5 bases from V and 2 from J; bases not matched to a gene: 8. CDR3 length equals 15 residues.

This clonotype appeared many times. The chain couples TRBV12-3 or TRBV12-4 to TRBJ1-6; TRBD1 matches 8 bases. V was pared by 4 bases and J by 8 bases, with 7 bases of the junction left unmatched. The CDR3 spans 15 residues. CDR3: CASSSTTGDDSPLHF. DNA for the CDR3: TGTGCCAGCAGTTCCACGACAGGGGATGATTCACCCCTCCACTTT.

This clonotype was detected ten times or more. The rearrangement links TRBV5-1 to TRBJ2-7; TRBD1 or TRBD2 may be the D gene (5 bases each). Per the germline V gene, CDR1 is SGHRS and CDR2 is YFSETQ. This CDR3 is built from 16 residues. V lost 3 bases and J 4 bases, leaving 20 bases between the germline ends. For the CDR3, the DNA is TGCGCCAGCAGCTGGTCAACGGGACCGTGGTCTTACGAGCAGTACTTC. It specifies CASSWSTGPWSYEQYF. Complete variable domain (other parts from reference TRBV5-1 and TRBJ2-7): KAGVTQTPRYLIKTRGQQVTLSCSPISGHRSVSWYQQTPGQGLQFLFEYFSETQRNKGNFPGRFSGRQFSNSRSEMNVSTLELGDSALYLCASSWSTGPWSYEQYFGPGTRLTVT.

This chain links TRBV6-5 with TRBJ1-2, with TRBD1 matching 7 bases. With V trimmed by 7 bases and J by 8 bases, 10 bases remained unmatched. CDR3 size: 13 residues. Germline lookup yields CDR1 MNHEY and CDR2 SVGAGI. CDR3: CASILTTGDGYTF. As DNA, the CDR3 is TGTGCCAGCATTCTCACTACAGGGGACGGCTACACCTTC.

The chain links TRBV6-2 or TRBV6-3 to TRBJ2-5; TRBD1 aligns across 7 bases. Germline values: CDR1 MNHEY, CDR2 SVGEGT. V was pared by 0 bases and J by 1 base, with 2 bases of the junction left unmatched. The CDR3 is 15 residues long. CDR3 sequence (DNA): TGTGCCAGCAGTTACTCCTGGACAGGCCAAGAGACCCAGTACTTC. Its protein is CASSYSWTGQETQYF.